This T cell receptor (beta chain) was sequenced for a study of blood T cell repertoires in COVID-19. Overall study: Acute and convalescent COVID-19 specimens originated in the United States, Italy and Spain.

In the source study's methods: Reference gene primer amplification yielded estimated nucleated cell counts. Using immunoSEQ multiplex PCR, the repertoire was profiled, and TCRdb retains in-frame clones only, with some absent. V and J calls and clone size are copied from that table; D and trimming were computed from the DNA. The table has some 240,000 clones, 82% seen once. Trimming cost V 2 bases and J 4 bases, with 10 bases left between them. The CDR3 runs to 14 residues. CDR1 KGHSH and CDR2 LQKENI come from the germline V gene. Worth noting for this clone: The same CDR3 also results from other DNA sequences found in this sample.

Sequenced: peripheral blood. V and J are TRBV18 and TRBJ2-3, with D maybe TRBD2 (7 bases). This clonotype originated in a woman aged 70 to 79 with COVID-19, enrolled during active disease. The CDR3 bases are TGTGCCAGCTCACCAGGCGGGGGCGCAGATACGCAGTATTTT. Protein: CASSPGGGADTQYF.